Shown below are 27 T cell receptor beta chains from a single sample sequenced in a study of shared clonotypes between healthy human individuals. Sequencing used immunoSEQ multiplex PCR; TCRdb keeps in-frame clones, though not all of them. Of 2 million to 2.5 million clones listed, about 93% are singletons. CD45RO negativity and positive selection for CCR7 defined naive CD8 cells, a population that excluded terminally differentiated effector memory CD45RA+ cells. Sequences were obtained from naive CD8+ T cells from PBMCs. The source of these receptors is a man aged 18 to 35 in good health. Some clones in this sample may be carry-over from other donors' samples.

This clone was detected only a few times. The rearrangement uses TRBV7-3 and TRBJ1-1; D is perhaps TRBD1 (5 bases). Germline V CDR1 and CDR2: SGHTA, FQGTGA. V lost 5 bases to trimming and J lost 1 base, with 14 bases between them. The CDR3 runs 15 residues. CDR3 protein: CASSPNGGKNTEAFF. The DNA of the CDR3 is TGTGCCAGCAGCCCAAACGGGGGGAAGAACACTGAAGCTTTCTTT.

The chain is built from TRBV7-6 and TRBJ2-1; D is perhaps TRBD2 (5 bases). Germline CDR1 is SGHVS and CDR2 is FNYEAQ. The ends were cut back, 8 bases at V and 12 bases at J, with 20 bases in the middle. This CDR3 region has 13 residues. The CDR3 DNA reads as TGTGCCAGCCGACCGAGGGCAGGTTCGGGGCAGTTCTTC. Protein sequence: CASRPRAGSGQFF.

This clone was detected only a few times. Other nucleotide sequences from this sample produce the same CDR3. This chain joins TRBV4-1 and TRBJ1-3; no clear D. In germline, CDR1 is MGHRA, CDR2 YSYEKL. Trimming took off 0 bases at V and 0 bases at J, with 6 bases between the two ends. CDR3 length: 15 amino acids. The chain's CDR3 is CASSQDAGSGNTIYF. CDR3 coding DNA: TGCGCCAGCAGCCAAGACGCAGGCTCTGGAAACACCATATATTTT.

This clone appeared once. This chain uses TRBV29-1 with TRBJ1-3; weak D call: TRBD1 (5 bases). Germline CDR1 reads SQVTM; CDR2 reads ANQGSEA. V lost 5 bases to trimming and J lost 4 bases, with 9 bases between them. CDR3 length equals 12 residues. The CDR3 loop reads CSVHSGGNTIYF. The CDR3 DNA follows: TGCAGCGTTCACTCAGGGGGAAACACCATATATTTT.

The V gene is TRBV6-4, the J gene TRBJ2-3, with TRBD2 as a possible D gene (7 bases). Germline CDR1 MRHNA, CDR2 SNTAGT. The length of the CDR3 is 13 residues. Trimming left V 9 bases short and J 5 bases short, with 15 bases between. The CDR3: CARPGGRGDTQYF. Written as DNA, the CDR3 is TGTGCCAGACCCGGGGGGCGCGGAGATACGCAGTATTTT.

The chain recombines TRBV29-1 with TRBJ2-1; TRBD2 is a possible D gene (5 bases). CDR1 is SQVTM, CDR2 ANQGSEA, per germline. V was shortened by 3 bases and J by 4 bases, with 10 bases between the two germline ends. The CDR3 is 13 residues long. Here the CDR3 DNA reads TGCAGCGTTGATGGGAGCGGTTACAATGAGCAGTTCTTC. The encoded protein is CSVDGSGYNEQFF.

This chain uses TRBV27 with TRBJ2-5; D not certain. The CDR3 extends over 15 amino acids. Trimming took 3 bases from V and 0 from J, leaving 11 bases between them. Per the germline V gene, CDR1 is MNHEY and CDR2 is SMNVEV (reference sequence). The CDR3 nucleotides are TGTGCCAGCAGTTTGAACGGAGCCTACCAAGAGACCCAGTACTTC. Translated, it gives CASSLNGAYQETQYF.

The table lists this clone with a count of one. The V and J genes are TRBV29-1 and TRBJ2-3; TRBD2 matches at 7 bases. Germline-derived CDR1 and CDR2 are SQVTM and ANQGSEA. J lost 6 bases, V lost 5 bases, and 11 bases had no gene match. The length of the CDR3 is 14 residues. The chain's CDR3 is CSVWGGVFTDTQYF. For the CDR3, the DNA is TGCAGCGTTTGGGGGGGTGTGTTTACGGATACGCAGTATTTT.

V and J are TRBV28 and TRBJ1-2, with unresolved D. Per germline, CDR1 MDHEN and CDR2 SYDVKM. This CDR3 is built from 15 residues. V was clipped by 6 bases and J by 8 bases, with 22 bases between them. The CDR3 nucleotides are TGTGCCAGCAGACCGCCGGGAAACCGTCTAAGGGGCTACACCTTC. Protein sequence: CASRPPGNRLRGYTF.

V and J are TRBV2 and TRBJ2-1, with TRBD2 identical over 11 bases. The CDR3 runs to 17 residues. The germline CDR1 and CDR2 sequences are SNHLY and FYNNEI. V shed 4 bases and J 8 bases; nucleotides not matched to a gene: 13. The CDR3 sequence: CASSGTQLAGEGYEQFF. CDR3 in DNA: TGTGCCAGCAGTGGGACCCAACTAGCGGGAGAAGGGTATGAGCAGTTCTTC.

V and J are TRBV6-5 and TRBJ2-2; tentative D call: TRBD1 (6 bases). The CDR3 is made up of 14 amino acids. The V end was cut by 1 base, the J end by 5 bases, with 8 bases between. Germline V gene lookup returns CDR1 MNHEY and CDR2 SVGAGI. The CDR3 protein is CASSYYRVTGELFF. In DNA form, the CDR3 reads TGTGCCAGCAGTTACTACAGGGTAACCGGGGAGCTGTTTTTT.

The rearrangement joins TRBV28 to TRBJ1-1; D may be TRBD1 (5 bases). This CDR3 has 15 residues. CDR1 MDHEN and CDR2 SYDVKM come from the germline V gene. Trimming removed 2 bases at V and 1 base at J, with 11 bases between. CDR3 amino acids: CASSLQAGPNTEAFF. The CDR3 nucleotides are TGTGCCAGCAGTTTACAAGCAGGGCCGAACACTGAAGCTTTCTTT.

The chain joins TRBV5-1 to TRBJ2-1, with TRBD2 matching over 7 bases. CDR1 is SGHRS and CDR2 is YFSETQ in the germline V gene. The CDR3 runs to 16 residues. V lost 3 bases and J lost 5; bases outside the gene matches: 11. The CDR3 spells CASSSPVAGTNNEQFF. In nucleotides, the CDR3 is TGCGCCAGCAGCTCGCCAGTGGCAGGGACTAACAATGAGCAGTTCTTC. The entire variable domain, with the rest obtained from reference TRBV5-1 and TRBJ2-1, is as follows: KAGVTQTPRYLIKTRGQQVTLSCSPISGHRSVSWYQQTPGQGLQFLFEYFSETQRNKGNFPGRFSGRQFSNSRSEMNVSTLELGDSALYLCASSSPVAGTNNEQFFGPGTRLTVL.

The chain uses TRBV9 and TRBJ2-2; D assignment may be TRBD1 or TRBD2 (5 bases each). The CDR3 extends over 15 amino acids. Germline CDR1 and CDR2: SGDLS and YYNGEE. Trimming pared 4 bases from V and 8 bases from J, leaving 18 bases between. In DNA, the CDR3 is TGTGCCAGCAGCAAGGGACCAAAGAACTTGGGGGAGCTGTTTTTT. Translated, it gives CASSKGPKNLGELFF.

This clone was found once. The chain employs TRBV5-1 and TRBJ2-2, with a tentative D call TRBD1 (6 bases). Per germline, CDR1 SGHRS and CDR2 YFSETQ. The V end was cut by 4 bases, the J end by 3 bases, with 10 bases between. The CDR3 length is 14 residues. Here the CDR3 DNA reads TGCGCCAGCAGCGGCAACAGGGACACCGGGGAGCTGTTTTTT. Translating gives CASSGNRDTGELFF.

The chain joins TRBV7-9 to TRBJ1-4; TRBD1 might be the D (5 bases). Looked up from germline, CDR1 is SEHNR and CDR2 is FQNEAQ (reference sequence). The CDR3 is 16 residues long. Trimming removed 3 bases at V and 1 base at J, with 12 bases between. CDR3 DNA sequence: TGTGCCAGCAGCTTTTTTGTCAGGGAAACTAATGAAAAACTGTTTTTT. Protein: CASSFFVRETNEKLFF.

The V and J genes are TRBV27 and TRBJ2-7; 8 bases are shared with TRBD1. Germline V gene data show CDR1 as MNHEY and CDR2 as SMNVEV (reference sequence). Trimming removed 1 base from V and 6 bases from J; junction bases left unmatched: 8. The CDR3 runs to 15 residues. This chain's CDR3 is CASSLYQGAPIEQYF. CDR3 DNA: TGTGCCAGCAGTTTATATCAGGGGGCGCCTATCGAGCAGTACTTC.

The V call is TRBV9, the J call TRBJ2-7; 11 bases match TRBD2. The CDR3 contains 16 residues. Germline V gene lookup returns CDR1 SGDLS and CDR2 YYNGEE. V was pared by 5 bases and J by 2 bases, with 9 bases of the junction left unmatched. CDR3 loop: CASSSNSGRGPYEQYF. CDR3 sequence (DNA): TGTGCCAGCAGTTCTAATAGCGGGAGGGGCCCCTACGAGCAGTACTTC.

This chain links TRBV19 with TRBJ1-1, with a tentative D call TRBD1 (5 bases). The germline CDR1 and CDR2 sequences are LNHDA and SQIVND (reference sequence). This CDR3 is built from 15 residues. Trimming left V 5 bases short and J 4 bases short, with 17 bases between. This CDR3 reads CASSQDTGTSTEAFF. DNA of the CDR3: TGTGCCAGTAGTCAGGACACGGGTACCAGCACTGAAGCTTTCTTT.

This sequence joins TRBV7-9 and TRBJ2-1; TRBD2 matches at 7 bases. CDR1 and CDR2 from the germline V gene are SEHNR and FQNEAQ (reference sequence). This CDR3 comprises 16 residues. With 4 bases clipped from V and 6 bases from J, the junction kept 12 bases outside the gene matches. CDR3 sequence reads: CASSSTSNPPLNEQFF. The CDR3, as DNA: TGTGCCAGCAGCTCGACTAGCAATCCCCCTCTCAATGAGCAGTTCTTC.

V and J are TRBV11-2 and TRBJ2-1; the D gene is possibly TRBD2 (5 bases). Trimming pared 2 bases from V and 2 bases from J, leaving 7 bases between. This CDR3 comprises 14 residues. Germline V lookup: CDR1 SGHAT, CDR2 FQNNGV. This chain's CDR3 is CASSLSGTYNEQFF. CDR3 coding DNA: TGTGCCAGCAGCTTATCCGGGACCTACAATGAGCAGTTCTTC.

As concerns this clone: Other DNA sequences in this specimen translate into the identical CDR3. The rearrangement uses TRBV6-6 and TRBJ1-2; the D gene is possibly TRBD1 (5 bases). The length of the CDR3 is 16 residues. Germline assignment: CDR1 MNHNY and CDR2 SVGAGI (reference sequence). Trimming stripped 1 base from V and 0 bases from J, with 12 bases between. The CDR3 coding sequence is TGTGCCAGCAGTTACTTAAGGGACGGCGCTAACTATGGCTACACCTTC. It specifies CASSYLRDGANYGYTF.

The rearrangement joins TRBV30 to TRBJ2-7; D is possibly TRBD2 (6 bases). The ends were cut back, 6 bases at V and 7 bases at J, with 19 bases in the middle. Germline lookup yields CDR1 GTSNPN and CDR2 SVGIG (reference sequence). The CDR3 covers 13 residues. CDR3 amino acids: CACPGLHRGEQYF. CDR3 nucleotide sequence: TGTGCCTGCCCGGGACTTCACCGAGGGGAGCAGTACTTC. The variable domain in full, completed from reference TRBV30 and TRBJ2-7, reads SQTIHQWPATLVQPVGSPLSLECTVEGTSNPNLYWYRQAAGRGLQLLFYSVGIGQISSEVPQNLSASRPQDRQFILSSKKLLLSDSGFYLCACPGLHRGEQYFGPGTRLTVT.

The rearrangement uses TRBV13 and TRBJ1-2; D unclear. Per germline, CDR1 PRHDT and CDR2 FYEKMQ (reference sequence). The CDR3 is made up of 12 amino acids. Deletions cut 1 base from V and 6 bases from J, with 6 bases between. CDR3 amino acids: CASSLVGDGYTF. The CDR3 nucleotides are TGTGCCAGCAGCTTAGTCGGGGATGGCTACACCTTC.

This clone was seen a single time. V gene TRBV9 combines with J gene TRBJ2-1; 8 bases fit TRBD2. This CDR3 spans 13 amino acids. Germline trimming cut 2 bases from V and 12 bases from J; bases unmatched to any gene: 7. Looked up from germline, CDR1 is SGDLS and CDR2 is YYNGEE. The CDR3 loop is CASSVGLGGGQFF. The CDR3 coding sequence is TGTGCCAGCAGCGTGGGACTAGGCGGGGGGCAGTTCTTC.

The V gene is TRBV27, the J gene TRBJ2-1; 7 positions agree with TRBD2. The CDR3 extends over 12 amino acids. V trimming: 4 bases; J trimming: 7 bases; junction bases outside the gene matches: 1. Germline lookup yields CDR1 MNHEY and CDR2 SMNVEV (reference sequence). The CDR3 sequence is CASSWRGNEQFF. CDR3 nucleotide sequence: TGTGCCAGCAGTTGGCGGGGGAATGAGCAGTTCTTC.

Only one count was recorded for this clone. The chain carries TRBV5-4 and TRBJ2-7; D call uncertain. The CDR3 spans 15 residues. Germline CDR1 and CDR2: SGHNT and YYREEE (reference sequence). V lost 0 bases and J lost 3, with 13 bases in between. The CDR3 region has the DNA TGTGCCAGCAGCTTGGGTGGGCTACCGGACTACGAGCAGTACTTC. Translated: CASSLGGLPDYEQYF.